This record looks at one T cell receptor (beta chain) sequence and its context. The assay was immunoSEQ multiplex PCR, and TCRdb's table has in-frame clones only and misses some. The table has roughly 45,000 clones, approximately 90% seen once; the top ten hold roughly 0.8%. Trimming removed 1 base at V and 6 bases at J, with 15 bases between. Looked up from germline, CDR1 is SGHTA and CDR2 is FQGNSA. The CDR3 has 15 residues. This sample was taken from a study of control samples from healthy donors and cancer patients. Sequencing used PBMCs. The chain uses TRBV7-2 and TRBJ1-1; D is possibly TRBD1 (5 bases). The sequence derives from a man aged 25-40 years with colorectal cancer. The CDR3 coding sequence is TGTGCCAGCAGCTTAGTTCGTCCAGGGTTCTCTGAAGCTTTCTTT. Protein sequence: CASSLVRPGFSEAFF.